This is a list of T cell receptor beta chains from one sample in a study of cytomegalovirus exposure and HLA in healthy donors. TCRdb keeps only in-frame clones here, not all; method: immunoSEQ multiplex PCR. The sample lists around 180,000 clones; roughly 75% were seen once. Sequences were obtained from PBMCs. All receptors come from a man aged 40-49 years in good health and CMV-seronegative. Both conserved end residues are part of each CDR3. The D gene is left open where the match is weak. Some rows have no size entry. The others give once, few or many, or a class for an expanded clone.

D	size	J	V	length	CDR3	DNA
TRBD1	-	TRBJ2-7	TRBV29-1	12	CSGKGQGYEQYF	TGCAGCGGCAAGGGACAGGGCTACGAGCAGTACTTC
TRBD1	-	TRBJ1-5	TRBV15	14	CATSRVGGGASQHF	TGTGCCACCAGCAGAGTCGGAGGGGGCGCGTCCCAGCATTTT
TRBD2	-	TRBJ2-1	TRBV6-5	16	CASSYRGTLAGDEQFF	TGTGCCAGCAGTTACCGAGGGACACTAGCGGGGGATGAGCAGTTCTTC
TRBD1	once	TRBJ2-7	TRBV27	12	CATRTGAYEQYF	TGTGCCACACGGACAGGGGCCTACGAGCAGTACTTC
-	-	TRBJ2-6	TRBV7-3	15	CASSPGQTGANVLTF	TGTGCCAGCAGCCCCGGACAGACCGGGGCCAACGTCCTGACTTTC
-	-	TRBJ2-7	TRBV4-1	13	CASSQGTRYEQYF	TGCGCCAGCAGCCAAGGGACACGCTACGAGCAGTACTTC
TRBD1	few	TRBJ2-7	TRBV19	14	CASSEQGLPYEQYF	TGTGCCAGTAGTGAACAGGGGTTACCCTACGAGCAGTACTTC
-	-	TRBJ1-5	TRBV19	16	CATHPDRRASNQPQHF	TGTGCCACTCACCCGGACAGAAGGGCGAGCAATCAGCCCCAGCATTTT
TRBD2	-	TRBJ2-7	TRBV7-2	18	CASSLATSGRPHSYEQYF	TGTGCCAGCAGCTTAGCGACTAGCGGGAGGCCCCACTCCTACGAGCAGTACTTC
TRBD2	-	TRBJ2-1	TRBV7-6	15	CASRTSGSGYNEQFF	TGTGCCAGCCGGACTAGCGGGAGTGGCTACAATGAGCAGTTCTTC
-	-	TRBJ1-2	TRBV6-1	13	CASSETGVRGYTF	TGTGCCAGCAGTGAAACAGGTGTGCGCGGCTACACCTTC
-	few	TRBJ2-3	TRBV11-3	12	CASSPRGGTQYF	TGTGCCAGCAGCCCAAGGGGAGGTACGCAGTATTTT
-	-	TRBJ2-7	TRBV11-2	14	CASSLDRLSYEQYF	TGTGCCAGCAGCTTAGACAGGCTCTCCTACGAGCAGTACTTC
-	-	TRBJ2-7	TRBV5-6	11	CASRASHEQYF	TGTGCCAGCAGGGCTTCCCACGAGCAGTACTTC